Listed here are 27 T cell receptor beta chains from one sample, sequenced in a study of blood T cells in healthy people across ages (dated by TCRdb to the mid-2010s). Library preparation employed 5' RACE. The listed sequencing device is Illumina HiSeq 2500. A second PCR of roughly 7 to 11 cycles was performed with a sample-barcoded 5' primer and a J-beta primer mix. In TCRdb, the public reads were trimmed at Q25 with fastp and aligned with MiXCR, with productive beta chains retained. Rows merge per CDR3 protein into single entries with the most common DNA and genes. For this sample there are about 970,000 distinct CDR3 sequences; around 54% appear just once. The top ten clonotypes cover about 20% of the sample. The specimen sequenced was blood. These receptors originate from a woman aged 55-75 years in good health.

About this clonotype itself: A much larger clone is a single base away; this may be a read error. The chain employs TRBV3-1 and TRBJ2-1, with TRBD2 matching 7 bases. This CDR3 has 16 residues. Germline CDR1 reads LGHDT; CDR2 reads YNNKEL (reference sequence). The CDR3 region has the DNA TGTGCCGGCAGCCATTTAGCGGGCCTTACCTACAATGAGCAGTTCTTC. This sequence encodes CAGSHLAGLTYNEQFF.

On this clonotype: A much larger clone differs from this one at a single base, so this may be a read error. J is TRBJ2-5 and V is TRBV29-1; D could derive from TRBD1 or TRBD2 (5 bases each). This CDR3 has 12 residues. Per the germline V gene, CDR1 is SQVTM and CDR2 is ANQGSEA. The V end lost 2 bases, the J end lost 11 bases, and 15 bases lay between the germline ends. The DNA for the CDR3 is TGCAGCGTTGAACGGGGCGGCAATGAGCAGTACTTC. Its protein product is CSVERGGNEQYF. The variable domain in full, completed from reference TRBV29-1 and TRBJ2-5, reads SAVISQKPSRDICQRGTSLTIQCQVDSQVTMMFWYRQQPGQSLTLIATANQGSEATYESGFVIDKFPISRPNLTFSTLTVSNMSPEDSSIYLCSVERGGNEQYFGPGTRLLVL.

V is TRBV4-1 and J is TRBJ2-7; D tentatively reads TRBD1 or TRBD2 (5 bases each). The CDR3 contains 13 residues. Germline V gene data show CDR1 as MGHRA and CDR2 as YSYEKL. Trimming removed 4 bases from V and 7 bases from J, with 14 bases in between. The CDR3 sequence is CASSLGRENEQYF. The CDR3, as DNA: TGCGCCAGCAGCCTAGGCAGGGAGAATGAGCAGTACTTC.

The gene calls are TRBV10-3 and TRBJ2-1; TRBD2 matches 8 bases. V shed 4 bases and J 8 bases; nucleotides not matched to a gene: 10. This CDR3 region has 15 residues. Per the germline V gene, CDR1 is ENHRY and CDR2 is SYGVKD. The CDR3 DNA is TGTGCCATCAGTGGAGTTGCGGGAGGTTTGGATGAGCAGTTCTTC. Protein product: CAISGVAGGLDEQFF.

This rearrangement joins TRBV6-2 or TRBV6-3 to TRBJ2-5, with 7 bases matching TRBD1. The CDR3 totals 16 residues. Germline-derived CDR1 and CDR2 are MNHEY and SVGEGT. With 2 bases clipped from V and 1 base from J, the junction kept 7 bases outside the gene matches. CDR3 region: CASSYVGTVPQETQYF. In DNA, the CDR3 is TGTGCCAGCAGTTACGTCGGGACAGTTCCCCAAGAGACCCAGTACTTC.

The gene calls are TRBV29-1 and TRBJ2-7; 9 bases fit TRBD2. In germline, CDR1 is SQVTM, CDR2 ANQGSEA. Trimming took 7 bases from V and 1 from J; bases not matched to a gene: 14. This CDR3 comprises 16 residues. DNA for the CDR3: TGCAGCGCCGTCGGGACTAGCAGGAGACTGTCCTACGAGCAGTACTTC. It is translated as CSAVGTSRRLSYEQYF.

This clonotype was detected a few times. The genes are TRBV5-1 and TRBJ2-5; perhaps TRBD1 as D (5 bases). Germline V gene sequence: CDR1 SGHRS, CDR2 YFSETQ. This CDR3 contains 13 residues. The germline V and J ends were trimmed by 6 bases and 7 bases, with 16 bases remaining between them. The CDR3 coding sequence is TGCGCCAGCACCGTGGGGCAACCACGGACCCAGTACTTC. It yields the protein CASTVGQPRTQYF.

The V and J genes are TRBV18 and TRBJ2-5; D ambiguous. CDR3 length equals 13 residues. Germline CDR1 reads KGHSH; CDR2 reads LQKENI. V gave up 2 bases and J gave up 1 base, with 5 bases separating them. CDR3 loop: CASSPSSQETQYF. The CDR3 coding sequence is TGTGCCAGCTCACCATCCAGCCAAGAGACCCAGTACTTC.

There are a few counts of this clonotype. V usage is TRBV25-1 and J usage is TRBJ2-5; a weak D match, TRBD2 (5 bases). The length of the CDR3 is 17 residues. Germline lookup yields CDR1 MGHDK and CDR2 SYGVNS. V was pared by 6 bases and J by 5 bases, with 25 bases between. CDR3 protein: CASSLRAAEPIWETQYF. CDR3 in DNA: TGTGCCAGCAGCTTGCGGGCAGCCGAACCGATTTGGGAGACCCAGTACTTC.

This chain connects TRBV28 to TRBJ1-2; 10 bases fit TRBD1. Trimming removed 9 bases from V and 6 bases from J; junction bases left unmatched: 13. The CDR3 is 15 residues long. Germline lookup yields CDR1 MDHEN and CDR2 SYDVKM. The CDR3 sequence: CASRRTGGRGNGYTF. In DNA form, the CDR3 reads TGTGCCAGTCGCCGGACAGGGGGAAGGGGGAATGGCTACACCTTC.

This clonotype has only one observation. DNA for the CDR3: TGCAGCGGCAGCGACAATTATGGCTACACCTTC. Translated: CSGSDNYGYTF. The rearrangement joins TRBV29-1 to TRBJ1-2; D gene unclear. The germline gives CDR1 SQVTM, CDR2 ANQGSEA. The CDR3 spans 11 residues. Trimming took off 7 bases at V and 5 bases at J, with 11 bases between the two ends.

V usage is TRBV6-1 and J usage is TRBJ2-5; D not certain. The end of the DNA fits TRBJ2-7 better, so the J call may be wrong. This CDR3 region has 12 residues. Germline values: CDR1 MNHNS, CDR2 SASEGT. Here the CDR3 reads CASSDWDYEQYF. In DNA, the CDR3 is TGTGCCAGCAGTGATTGGGATTACGAGCAGTACTTC.

This chain joins TRBV9 and TRBJ2-3, with D unclear. CDR3 length: 17 amino acids. Trimming removed 3 bases from V and 2 bases from J, with 19 bases in between. Per germline, CDR1 SGDLS and CDR2 YYNGEE. The CDR3 loop reads CASSEDPLGPVTDTQYF. CDR3 coding DNA: TGTGCCAGCAGCGAGGACCCATTAGGGCCTGTCACAGATACGCAGTATTTT.

The genes are TRBV6-2 or TRBV6-3 and TRBJ2-5; D might be TRBD2 (6 bases). This CDR3 spans 17 amino acids. In germline, CDR1 is MNHEY, CDR2 SVGEGT. V lost 0 bases to trimming and J lost 4 bases, with 18 bases between them. CDR3 DNA sequence: TGTGCCAGCAGTTACTCGATGAGAGTTAGCGGAAGAGAGACCCAGTACTTC. As protein: CASSYSMRVSGRETQYF.

This clonotype was counted a few times. CDR3 in DNA: TGCAGTGCTCATAGCGGGAGGGCCGTGGGGACGCAGTATTTT. This translates into CSAHSGRAVGTQYF. The chain couples TRBV20-1 to TRBJ2-3; TRBD2 matches at 11 bases. This CDR3 has 14 residues. Trimming removed 5 bases from V and 9 bases from J; junction bases left unmatched: 10. CDR1 is DFQATT, CDR2 SNEGSKA, per germline (reference sequence).

This clonotype was seen more than once but under ten times. The chain combines TRBV3-1 with TRBJ2-3; possibly TRBD1 or TRBD2 for D (6 bases each). Trimming took 10 bases from V and 4 from J, leaving 15 bases between them. This CDR3 contains 13 residues. In germline, CDR1 is LGHDT, CDR2 YNNKEL (reference sequence). The CDR3 DNA reads TGTGCCACCGAGGGGGGAGTGTCAGATACGCAGTATTTT. This encodes CATEGGVSDTQYF.

This clonotype showed up just a few times. The rearrangement links TRBV20-1 to TRBJ1-2; D is ambiguous. This CDR3 contains 12 residues. Trimming stripped 6 bases from V and 7 bases from J, with 15 bases between. Germline V gene data show CDR1 as DFQATT and CDR2 as SNEGSKA (reference sequence). The CDR3 coding sequence is TGCAGTGCCACGAAATTTACGGGTGGCTACACCTTC. This encodes CSATKFTGGYTF.

The V gene is TRBV6-2 or TRBV6-3, the J gene TRBJ1-1, with TRBD1 matching 8 bases. V dropped 6 bases and J dropped 5; count of bases not matched to a gene: 8. Germline CDR1 and CDR2: MNHEY and SVGEGT. This CDR3 contains 14 residues. CDR3 DNA sequence: TGTGCCAGCAGATCCGGGACAGGAAAAACTGAAGCTTTCTTT. It translates to CASRSGTGKTEAFF.

This rearrangement joins TRBV20-1 to TRBJ2-5; TRBD1 or TRBD2 may be the D gene (5 bases each). Gene TRBJ2-7 matches the end of the DNA better, so the J call may be wrong. Germline V gives CDR1 DFQATT, CDR2 SNEGSKA (reference sequence). The CDR3 contains 14 residues. The CDR3 loop reads CSARDDGGFYEQYF. The DNA for the CDR3 is TGCAGTGCTAGAGATGATGGGGGATTCTACGAGCAGTACTTC.

V gene TRBV12-3 or TRBV12-4 combines with J gene TRBJ2-3, with 7 bases lining up with TRBD1. This CDR3 is 13 amino acids long. Germline trimming cut 8 bases from V and 5 bases from J; bases unmatched to any gene: 7. The chain's CDR3 is CASRLRQGDTQYF. Written as DNA, the CDR3 is TGTGCCAGCCGCCTTCGACAGGGAGATACGCAGTATTTT.

The chain recombines TRBV12-3 or TRBV12-4 with TRBJ2-3; D perhaps matches TRBD1 (5 bases). This CDR3 has 14 amino acids. Between the trimmed V and J ends, which lost 5 bases and 0 bases, there was a span of 9 bases. The CDR3 reads CASSRQSSTDTQYF. Written as DNA, the CDR3 is TGTGCCAGCAGTCGACAGTCTAGCACAGATACGCAGTATTTT.

This rearrangement joins TRBV7-2 to TRBJ1-5, with 9 bases fitting TRBD1. Germline V gives CDR1 SGHTA, CDR2 FQGNSA. The CDR3 is 16 amino acids. V was clipped by 2 bases and J by 5 bases; unmatched bases: 7. The CDR3 sequence: CASSLKQGAWDQPQHF. The CDR3 DNA is TGTGCCAGCAGCTTAAAACAGGGGGCCTGGGATCAGCCCCAGCATTTT.

V and J are TRBV9 and TRBJ2-3; 8 bases are shared with TRBD2. Looked up from germline, CDR1 is SGDLS and CDR2 is YYNGEE. J gave up 6 bases and V 5 bases, and 14 bases lay outside the gene matches. The CDR3 consists of 16 residues. For the CDR3, the DNA is TGTGCCAGCAGTTTTAGCGGGACCCAAAACGGGGATACGCAGTATTTT. It specifies CASSFSGTQNGDTQYF.

A remark on this clonotype: An end of the junction does not agree with germline; a read error may underlie this. This sequence joins TRBV12-3 or TRBV12-4 and TRBJ2-7, with TRBD1 matching over 10 bases. The CDR3 loop spans 17 amino acids. This chain's CDR3 is CACSLWTGGVVSYEQYF. The CDR3 DNA follows: TGTGCCTGCAGTTTGTGGACAGGGGGAGTCGTAAGCTACGAGCAGTACTTC.

J is TRBJ2-7 and V is TRBV5-1, with D tentatively TRBD1 or TRBD2 (5 bases each). Germline V gene lookup returns CDR1 SGHRS and CDR2 YFSETQ. The CDR3 runs 14 residues. Trimming took off 4 bases at V and 3 bases at J, with 14 bases between the two ends. Here the CDR3 reads CASSIRDPLYEQYF. The CDR3 coding sequence is TGCGCCAGCAGCATCCGGGACCCACTCTACGAGCAGTACTTC.

The V and J genes are TRBV4-2 and TRBJ2-7; D is unresolved. Trimming left V 1 base short and J 1 base short, with 11 bases between. CDR1 and CDR2 (germline): LGHNA, YNFKEQ. This CDR3 contains 15 residues. In DNA form, the CDR3 reads TGTGCCAGCAGCCAAGGTCGAAGTGTATCCTACGAGCAGTACTTC. It translates to CASSQGRSVSYEQYF.

The chain joins TRBV13 to TRBJ2-3; D might be TRBD1 or TRBD2, each matching 5 bases. The germline V and J ends were trimmed by 0 bases and 5 bases, with 9 bases remaining between them. This CDR3 is 14 amino acids long. The germline CDR1 and CDR2 sequences are PRHDT and FYEKMQ (reference sequence). CDR3 in amino acids: CASSLGGTGDTQYF. Written as DNA, the CDR3 is TGTGCCAGCAGCTTAGGGGGGACCGGAGATACGCAGTATTTT. The variable domain in full, completed from reference TRBV13 and TRBJ2-3, reads AAGVIQSPRHLIKEKRETATLKCYPIPRHDTVYWYQQGPGQDPQFLISFYEKMQSDKGSIPDRFSAQQFSDYHSELNMSSLELGDSALYFCASSLGGTGDTQYFGPGTRLTVL.